Listed below are T cell receptor beta chains from one sample, sequenced in a study of siplizumab effects on memory and regulatory T cells. TCRdb's table, derived via immunoSEQ multiplex PCR, lists solely in-frame clones and lacks some. In the table there are 80,000 to 130,000 clones, more than 85% of which are singletons. The material sequenced was CD4+ T cells sorted from blood. Source of these receptors: a human donor in good health. Some clones in this sample may be carry-over from other donors' samples. The CDR3 runs from the conserved cysteine through the conserved F or W. A D gene is named only where the DNA matches it firmly. Rows may omit the clone size; those that give it use once, few, many or a size class.

clone_size	v_call	d_call	j_call	cdr3_nt	cdr3_aa
NA	TRBV5-6	NA	TRBJ2-5	TGTGCCAGCAGTCCTCGTGGGCGAGGGCGGAAAGAGACCCAGTACTTC	CASSPRGRGRKETQYF
NA	TRBV5-1	NA	TRBJ1-1	TGCGCCAGCAGGCAGACCGGGACTCCGAACACTGAAGCTTTCTTT	CASRQTGTPNTEAFF
NA	TRBV6-1	NA	TRBJ2-3	TGTGCCAGCAGTGCCTCGAGAGATACGCAGTATTTT	CASSASRDTQYF
NA	TRBV7-2	NA	TRBJ1-2	TGTGCCAGCAGCTTAGCGATAGGAACCTCAGCTGGCTACACCTTC	CASSLAIGTSAGYTF
NA	TRBV7-2	TRBD2	TRBJ2-3	TGTGCCAGCAGCTTAACCCCTAGCGGGAGGGGGAAAACGCAGTATTTT	CASSLTPSGRGKTQYF
NA	TRBV7-8	NA	TRBJ2-7	TGTGCCAGCAGCCCTCAAATAGACAGATCCTACGAGCAGTACTTC	CASSPQIDRSYEQYF
NA	TRBV2	NA	TRBJ2-3	TGTGCCAGCAGTGTGCGGGAATTAGGTACAGATACGCAGTATTTT	CASSVRELGTDTQYF
NA	TRBV2	TRBD2	TRBJ2-3	TGTGCCAGCAAAAGACTAGCGGGAGTAAAAGATACGCAGTATTTT	CASKRLAGVKDTQYF
NA	TRBV20-1	NA	TRBJ2-5	TGCAGTTTCAGGACCCAAGAGACCCAGTACTTC	CSFRTQETQYF
NA	TRBV19	NA	TRBJ2-5	TGTGCCAGTAGTATTGACAGTCATCAAGAGACCCAGTACTTC	CASSIDSHQETQYF
NA	TRBV18	NA	TRBJ2-6	TGTGCCAGCTCACCACGGTCATCGGGCTCTGGGGCCAACGTCCTGACTTTC	CASSPRSSGSGANVLTF
few	TRBV15	TRBD2	TRBJ2-5	TGTGCCACCAGCAGACCTCAAGGGACTAGCGGGAGTGAGACCCAGTACTTC	CATSRPQGTSGSETQYF
NA	TRBV9	TRBD2	TRBJ2-5	TGTGCCAGCAGCGTAGACGGGACTAGCGAGGTGGAGACCCAGTACTTC	CASSVDGTSEVETQYF
NA	TRBV4-1	NA	TRBJ2-7	TGCGCCAGCAGCCAAGATCGGGAGCAGTACTTC	CASSQDREQYF
NA	TRBV18	TRBD2	TRBJ2-1	TGTGCCAGCTCACGGACTAGCGGCGAGCAGTTCTTC	CASSRTSGEQFF
few	TRBV28	NA	TRBJ2-7	TGTGCCAGCAGTTTAGCTGGACCGAACTACGAGCAGTACTTC	CASSLAGPNYEQYF
NA	TRBV18	NA	TRBJ1-1	TGTGCCAGCTCACCGGGTCCAGGGGACACTGAAGCTTTCTTT	CASSPGPGDTEAFF
NA	TRBV13	NA	TRBJ2-4	TGTGCCAGCAGCTTAAGGGACCGCGCCCCGCGAAACATTCAGTACTTC	CASSLRDRAPRNIQYF
NA	TRBV27	TRBD1	TRBJ2-7	TGTGCCAGCGCTACTTGGACAGGGGCCTCGGGCCCAGGAGAGCAGTACTTC	CASATWTGASGPGEQYF
NA	TRBV7-9	TRBD1	TRBJ2-5	TGTGCCAGCAGCCATCGACAGGGGACCCAAGAGACCCAGTACTTC	CASSHRQGTQETQYF
once	TRBV29-1	TRBD2	TRBJ2-3	TGCAGCGCTACTCGGACTAGTACAGATACGCAGTATTTT	CSATRTSTDTQYF
NA	TRBV6-1	TRBD1	TRBJ1-2	TGTGCCAGCAGTGCAGACAGGGGGGACTATGGCTACACCTTC	CASSADRGDYGYTF
NA	TRBV2	NA	TRBJ1-1	TGTGCCAGCAGTCCCCGGGGAACGAACACTGAAGCTTTCTTT	CASSPRGTNTEAFF
NA	TRBV5-1	NA	TRBJ1-2	TGCGCCAGCAGCAGGGGTCGGGGCTACACCTTC	CASSRGRGYTF